This TCR beta chain was documented in a study of T cell responses to AZD1222 COVID-19 vaccine. The repertoire was sequenced with immunoSEQ multiplex PCR; TCRdb's copy has only in-frame clones and lacks some. The sample yields some 140,000 clones, approximately 90% seen once. CDR3 length equals 16 residues. After removal of 5 bases from V and 7 bases from J, the junction contained 16 bases not matched to a gene. Germline values: CDR1 SGHVS, CDR2 FQNEAQ. This clonotype was obtained from an adult in good health. V gene TRBV7-8 combines with J gene TRBJ2-7, with 8 nucleotides matching TRBD1. The sequenced sample was peripheral blood, obtained on day 0 of AZD1222 vaccination. CDR3 loop: CASSPLRTGILREQYF. The DNA for the CDR3 is TGTGCCAGCAGCCCACTTCGGACAGGGATTTTAAGGGAGCAGTACTTC.